The T cell receptor beta chain described here comes from a study of regulatory T cells in long-lasting Graves disease (dated by TCRdb to the early 2020s). With regard to the full study: Newly diagnosed Graves' disease patients had taken antithyroid drugs for less than 3 months. Patients with persistent Graves' disease were compared with patients with newly diagnosed Graves' disease using TCR sequencing and RNA sequencing of peripheral blood. The study was registered as a clinical trial and conducted in China. A total of 35 or so samples were covered by TCR sequencing, comprising around 13 persistent and 20 newly diagnosed Graves' disease patients. Study-wide findings and limitations: Only the TCR beta chain was sequenced and analyzed. Compared with newly diagnosed patients, patients with persistent Graves' disease had lower TCR Shannon entropy and fewer highly expanded clones, which suggests clonal expansion. The small sample size was acknowledged by the authors as a limitation that may reduce accuracy. Persistent patients shared more public clonotypes among themselves (under 3,000) than newly diagnosed patients did (about 970). Only peripheral blood was studied, because thyroid tissue, the primary lesion, was inaccessible. Persistent disease showed preferential use of TRBV28, TRBJ1-2 and TRBJ2-5, whereas newly diagnosed disease favored TRBV20-1 and TRBJ2-1.

The library relied on multiplex PCR. This sample was sequenced with an Illumina HiSeq 4000. TCR beta libraries were built with iRepertoire HTBI primers and Arm-PCR amplification of CDR3 regions. Before sequencing, the PCR products underwent gel purification. As for the original processing: Gene usage analysis of CDR3 amino acid clonotypes used the roughly 62 TRBV and some 15 TRBJ segments found across samples. COPE and FqMerger were used to merge the filtered high-quality paired reads into contigs. BLAST was used to align contigs to IMGT TRBV, TRBD and TRBJ reference genes, with CDR3 defined following IMGT. Highly expanded clones were defined as clonotypes with a frequency above 0.1%. Repertoire diversity was measured by Shannon entropy, and V-J evenness by the Gini coefficient. A clonotype was considered public if more than one individual shared it. TCRdb trimmed the raw reads at Q25, called clones with MiXCR and kept productive beta chains. Rows are combined by CDR3 protein, so each entry shows the most common genes and DNA. The V and J calls here are based on TCRdb, not the publication. This sample holds about 310,000 distinct CDR3 sequences; 15% to 20% were observed only once. The ten largest make up less than 45% of the sample.

A note on this clonotype: No cognate antigen has been identified for it. This may come from a read error, since a much larger clone is one base off.

The sample's time point, from its label and the paper: newly diagnosed GD, antithyroid drugs for less than 3 months. For both TCR sequencing and RNA sequencing, RNA was extracted from PBMCs using TRIzol. Graves' disease was diagnosed according to American Thyroid Association guidelines. Patients were recruited from an endocrinology department in Xi'an, China. From each patient, roughly 9 milliliters of peripheral blood was collected into an EDTA anticoagulant tube. Ficoll Paque Plus density gradient separation was used to isolate PBMCs, and no further T cell sorting was done. RNA quality was checked with an Agilent 2100 Bioanalyzer and agarose gel, and concentration with a NanoDrop 2000. The CDR3 holds 14 amino acids from the cysteine to the phenylalanine. The only DNA kept is the CDR3, 42 bases in frame from the first base. In the germline V gene, CDR1 corresponds to MNHEY and CDR2 to SVGEGT. V lost 5 bases and J lost 0 bases; the stretch between them is 8 bases long.

The sequencing here drew on peripheral blood mononuclear cells (PBMCs), taken at new diagnosis, from a patient treated with antithyroid drugs. This receptor was obtained from a female donor with Graves disease. This chain is built from TRBV6-2 or TRBV6-3 and TRBJ1-5; the D region possibly corresponds to TRBD1 (6 bases align). The CDR3: CASSDRYSNQPQHF. In nucleotide form, the sequence is TGTGCCAGCAGTGACAGGTATAGCAATCAGCCCCAGCATTTT.